This record looks at one T cell receptor (beta chain) sequence and its context. Alongside a J-beta primer mix, a sample-barcoded 5' primer served in a second PCR lasting about 7 to 11 cycles. TCRdb itself ran the 5' RACE reads through MiXCR, one entry per CDR3 protein. Among roughly 680,000 distinct CDR3 sequences listed, over 40% were seen once. With 4 bases removed from V and 0 bases from J, the gap between germline ends came to 7 bases. The germline V gene encodes CDR1 SGHAT and CDR2 FQDESV (reference sequence). The CDR3 length is 14 residues. These data originate in a study of blood T cells in healthy people across ages.

Sequences were obtained from blood. The TCR sequence derives from a woman aged 80 or older in good health. This chain uses TRBV11-1 with TRBJ1-3; weak D call: TRBD1 (6 bases). CDR3 DNA: TGTGCCAGCAGCTGGACAGCCTCTGGAAACACCATATATTTT. This translates into CASSWTASGNTIYF.